The 18 T cell receptor beta chains below were found in one sample sequenced in a study of blood T cells in healthy people across ages. A sample-barcoded 5' primer and a J-beta primer mix were used in a second PCR of about 7 to 12 cycles. MiXCR, applied by TCRdb to the 5' RACE reads, yields one record per CDR3 protein. Of 1.5 million to 2 million distinct CDR3 sequences in the sample, about two fifths were seen once. Sequencing was carried out using blood. The receptors were sampled from a human donor in good health.

This chain connects TRBV6-5 to TRBJ2-3; TRBD1 matches 7 bases. The J segment lost 2 bases and the V segment lost 3 bases, leaving 8 bases of the junction unmatched. The CDR3 is 16 amino acids. The V gene's germline CDR1 is MNHEY and CDR2 SVGAGI. The CDR3 sequence: CASSYSGTADTDTQYF. In nucleotides, the CDR3 is TGTGCCAGCAGTTATTCCGGGACAGCCGACACAGATACGCAGTATTTT.

Concerning this clonotype itself: One junction end disagrees with the germline gene, perhaps due to a read error. This chain uses TRBV4-1 with TRBJ1-2, with D possibly being TRBD1 (5 bases). CDR1 is MGHRA, CDR2 YSYEKL, per germline. This CDR3 comprises 14 residues. The CDR3 DNA follows: TGTGCCAGCAGCATGCGGGGGGGGAACTATGGCTACACCTTC. Translated, it gives CASSMRGGNYGYTF.

The V gene is TRBV7-2, the J gene TRBJ1-1, with D unclear. The germline V gene has CDR1 SGHTA and CDR2 FQGNSA. V shed 1 base and J shed 3 bases, with 6 bases lying between them. The CDR3 runs 13 residues. This CDR3 reads CASSLENYTEAFF. CDR3 sequence (DNA): TGTGCCAGCAGCTTAGAGAACTACACTGAAGCTTTCTTT.

The count of this clonotype is one. The chain recombines TRBV5-1 with TRBJ2-7; D is unclear. In germline, CDR1 is SGHRS, CDR2 YFSETQ. Trimming took off 4 bases at V and 3 bases at J, with 20 bases between the two ends. This CDR3 has 16 residues. CDR3 DNA sequence: TGCGCCAGCAGCCAAAATGCCGGGTCAGGCTACTACGAGCAGTACTTC. Translation gives CASSQNAGSGYYEQYF.

V usage is TRBV7-2 and J usage is TRBJ1-2; tentative D call: TRBD1 (5 bases). The CDR3 runs 14 residues. CDR1 and CDR2 (germline): SGHTA, FQGNSA. Trimming took off 1 base at V and 8 bases at J, with 14 bases between the two ends. CDR3 loop: CASSLVKGAEGYTF. The CDR3 DNA follows: TGTGCCAGCAGCTTAGTTAAAGGGGCGGAGGGCTACACCTTC.

The chain links TRBV7-3 to TRBJ2-1; D remains ambiguous. Germline loops: CDR1 SGHTA, CDR2 FQGTGA. This CDR3 has 16 amino acids. V was clipped by 4 bases and J by 4 bases, with 17 bases between them. CDR3 nucleotide sequence: TGTGCCAGCAGCTCATCCCCAGCGCTGGAATACAATGAGCAGTTCTTC. Amino acids: CASSSSPALEYNEQFF.

This clonotype was detected a few times. The J gene is TRBJ2-4, the V gene TRBV20-1; 8 positions match TRBD1. The V gene end was trimmed by 6 bases and the J gene end by 6 bases; junction bases not matched to a gene: 13. The CDR3 extends over 15 amino acids. Looked up from germline, CDR1 is DFQATT and CDR2 is SNEGSKA (reference sequence). This CDR3 reads CSATRTGLAGNIQYF. In DNA, the CDR3 is TGCAGTGCCACCCGGACAGGGCTGGCCGGAAACATTCAGTACTTC.

This clonotype appeared a few times. The genes are TRBV20-1 and TRBJ2-1; D unclear. In germline, CDR1 is DFQATT, CDR2 SNEGSKA (reference sequence). The V end was cut by 6 bases, the J end by 4 bases, with 10 bases between. The CDR3 extends over 12 amino acids. CDR3 bases: TGCAGTGCCCAAGGGCGGTACAATGAGCAGTTCTTC. It encodes CSAQGRYNEQFF.

This clonotype was seen more than once but under ten times. The V gene is TRBV5-1, the J gene TRBJ2-3; weak D call: TRBD2 (6 bases). Between the trimmed V and J ends, which lost 7 bases and 4 bases, there was a span of 16 bases. From germline, CDR1 is SGHRS and CDR2 YFSETQ. The CDR3 is 14 amino acids. CDR3 region: CASATGVLSDTQYF. The CDR3 DNA is TGCGCCAGCGCAACGGGGGTATTGTCAGATACGCAGTATTTT.

The V gene is TRBV10-3, the J gene TRBJ1-4; the D is unclear. In germline, CDR1 is ENHRY, CDR2 SYGVKD. The V and J ends lost 4 bases and 5 bases respectively, with 11 bases between them. CDR3 length equals 14 residues. The CDR3 DNA is TGTGCCATCAGTGCTGGGAGCTCGAATGAAAAACTGTTTTTT. Its protein product is CAISAGSSNEKLFF.

The V gene is TRBV9, the J gene TRBJ2-5; D is unclear. This CDR3 has 15 amino acids. The V end lost 1 base, the J end lost 4 bases, and 14 bases lay between the germline ends. Germline V gene sequence: CDR1 SGDLS, CDR2 YYNGEE. CDR3 in DNA: TGTGCCAGCAGCGTACCCCTCCCAGGAAGAGAGACCCAGTACTTC. This encodes CASSVPLPGRETQYF.

The chain employs TRBV7-9 and TRBJ2-7, with D unclear. The CDR3 is made up of 13 amino acids. V dropped 9 bases and J dropped 5 bases, with 17 bases sitting between them. Germline assignment: CDR1 SEHNR and CDR2 FQNEAQ (reference sequence). CDR3 coding DNA: TGTGCCAGTACCCGACCGGGCCCCGACGAGCAGTACTTC. Translating gives CASTRPGPDEQYF.

A few counts support this clonotype. V and J are TRBV7-9 and TRBJ2-7; D is perhaps TRBD1 or TRBD2 (5 bases each). CDR1 is SEHNR, CDR2 FQNEAQ, per germline (reference sequence). The length of the CDR3 is 15 residues. V was clipped by 4 bases and J by 0 bases, with 13 bases between them. CDR3 bases: TGTGCCAGCAGCTACGGGGCAGATAGCTCCTACGAGCAGTACTTC. This translates into CASSYGADSSYEQYF. Full variable domain (missing parts from reference TRBV7-9 and TRBJ2-7): DTGVSQNPRHKITKRGQNVTFRCDPISEHNRLYWYRQTLGQGPEFLTYFQNEAQLEKSRLLSDRFSAERPKGSFSTLEIQRTEQGDSAMYLCASSYGADSSYEQYFGPGTRLTVT.

This clonotype was observed a single time. This rearrangement joins TRBV29-1 to TRBJ1-4; no definite D call. CDR1 is SQVTM, CDR2 ANQGSEA, per germline. V was clipped by 4 bases and J by 7 bases, with 13 bases between them. CDR3 size: 13 residues. CDR3 DNA sequence: TGCAGCGTTGTGGGGATTGGTGGTGAAAAACTGTTTTTT. It specifies CSVVGIGGEKLFF.

There are many counts of this clonotype. The CDR3 nucleotides read TGTGCCAGCAGCCCCCGTTTCACAGATACGCAGTATTTT. Its protein is CASSPRFTDTQYF. The V gene is TRBV9, the J gene TRBJ2-3; D remains ambiguous. This CDR3 region has 13 residues. Germline CDR1 SGDLS, CDR2 YYNGEE. Trimming left V 4 bases short and J 2 bases short, with 8 bases between.

Only one count was recorded for this clonotype. The chain couples TRBV13 to TRBJ1-2; D is possibly TRBD1 (5 bases). This CDR3 region has 12 residues. The V end was cut by 5 bases, the J end by 13 bases, with 17 bases between. Germline V gene sequence: CDR1 PRHDT, CDR2 FYEKMQ (reference sequence). The CDR3 nucleotides read TGTGCCAGCAGCCCCTCGATAGGGGAATGCACCTTC. It codes for CASSPSIGECTF. The full variable domain, its missing parts supplied by reference TRBV13 and TRBJ1-2, is AAGVIQSPRHLIKEKRETATLKCYPIPRHDTVYWYQQGPGQDPQFLISFYEKMQSDKGSIPDRFSAQQFSDYHSELNMSSLELGDSALYFCASSPSIGECTFGSGTRLTVV.

Notes on this clonotype: Mismatch with germline at one junction end may stem from a read error. The chain recombines TRBV4-3 with TRBJ2-1; D uncertain. Germline V gene lookup returns CDR1 LGHNA and CDR2 YSLEER. The CDR3 is made up of 15 amino acids. CDR3 bases: TGCGCCAGCAGTCAAGAGAACACAGCCTGGGATGAGCAGTTCTTC. It encodes CASSQENTAWDEQFF.

Notes on this clonotype: A much larger clone lies one base from this, so it may be a read error. This rearrangement joins TRBV29-1 to TRBJ2-5; D not resolved. CDR1 is SQVTM and CDR2 is ANQGSEA in the germline V gene. This CDR3 spans 11 amino acids. CDR3 in amino acids: CGVEKSETQYF. As DNA, the CDR3 is TGCGGCGTTGAAAAGAGTGAGACCCAGTACTTC.